This note documents a single T cell receptor (beta chain) sequence. What antigen it recognizes has not been identified. No base qualities exist here, and no much larger clone lies one base off it. This sample is drawn from a study of blood T cell repertoires in COVID-19 (dated by TCRdb to the early 2020s). Study-level background: Samples covering the acute and convalescent phases of COVID-19 were provided by collaborators in the United States, Italy and Spain. The samples were drawn from the first 160 participants of the ongoing ImmuneRACE study and from some 1,300 subjects provided by 6 global collaborators. Where available, HLA class I and class II types were obtained from metadata supplied by the sample provider rather than from assay-based typing. Deeply sampled blood TCRbeta repertoires from subjects exposed to, actively infected with, or recovered from COVID-19 were included in the dataset. A de-identified subject ID, COVID-19 status, age in years and sex were almost always included in the sample metadata. The repertoires were released in a freely available public database intended as a resource for research on the immune response to SARS-CoV-2. The prospective study material was composed of cDNA or gDNA derived from T cells, B-cell-depleted T cells, or PBMCs.

The V and J ends are trimmed by 3 bases and 0 bases, leaving 8 bases between them. CDR1 SGHNT and CDR2 YENEEA were looked up in the germline V gene. The cysteine opens and the phenylalanine closes a CDR3 of 14 amino acids. The read is trimmed to its CDR3 DNA, 42 bases read in frame from base 1. Collaborating institutions collected whole blood in K2EDTA tubes following their own protocols. For TCRbeta analysis, collaborators shipped samples in one of three forms: frozen whole blood, isolated PBMCs, or DNA extracted from either of those sample types. The immunoSEQ Assay, a bias-controlled multiplex PCR, was used to amplify TCRbeta CDR3 regions from genomic DNA. In the source study's methods: The number of nucleated cells in each sample was estimated from the amplification of reference gene primers within the assay. Sequence reads were collapsed and filtered to measure the absolute abundance of every unique TCRbeta CDR3 rearrangement. For each sample, productive Simpson clonality was calculated by taking the square root of Simpson's diversity index across productive rearrangements. TCRdb limited this immuneACCESS table to in-frame rearrangements with V and J called. A share of clones is missing; checked studies link under half to unresolved V genes, and the rest is unexplained. That table supplies the V and J calls and clone size; D and trimming were determined from the DNA. The sample table records 53,000 or so clones; about three quarters of these occur just once. Approximately 20% of the sample lies in the top ten.

Broad study findings and their caveats: The amount of clinical and demographic metadata varied by source and participant and was provided uncurated.

Material: peripheral blood. The sequence derives from a man aged 50 or older with active or convalescent COVID-19. Rearrangement joined TRBV11-3 to TRBJ1-1, with the D gene too uncertain to name. The nucleotide sequence is given as TGTGCCAGCAGCTTGAATTCAGTGAACACTGAAGCTTTCTTT. Translation gives CASSLNSVNTEAFF.